The clone carrying this TCR beta chain was found a few times. Its antigen is not identified. Trimming cost V 1 base and J 7 bases, with 8 bases left between them. The germline CDR1 and CDR2 sequences are SGHTA and FQGNSA. The CDR3 runs 14 residues. This specimen belongs to a study of CD4 T cells in relation to SARS-CoV-2 and coronaviruses. The overall study: After roughly 9 days of antigen culture, PBMC TCR beta CDR3s were sequenced. The negative reference was HIV-1 Nef peptide pool or peptide-free culture.

Sequenced by immunoSEQ multiplex PCR; TCRdb stores in-frame clones only, minus some. The table records approximately 24,000 clones, 60% to 75% of them present only once. The unexposed donors gave CD4+ T cells in about 2010-2018, prior to COVID-19. The cells were cultured for around ten days before CD4+ T cells were isolated. This receptor was obtained from a human donor in good health. This chain connects TRBV7-2 to TRBJ1-6; no clear D. Sequencing was performed on CD4+ T cells from PBMCs, cultured in vitro. The CDR3 region has the DNA TGTGCCAGCAGCTTAGGAGGGCCCAATTCACCCCTCCACTTT. Residues: CASSLGGPNSPLHF.